Below are 20 T cell receptor beta chains sequenced from a single sample in a study of blood T cell repertoires in COVID-19. Sequencing used immunoSEQ multiplex PCR; TCRdb keeps in-frame clones, though not all of them. Among approximately 69,000 clones listed, 73% were seen once. The specimen was peripheral blood. The receptors were gathered from a man between 60 and 75 years old with acute or convalescent COVID-19.

V usage is TRBV6-2 or TRBV6-3 and J usage is TRBJ2-3; D gene ambiguous. The CDR3 loop spans 14 amino acids. CDR1 and CDR2 from the germline V gene are MNHEY and SVGEGT. Trimming cost V 0 bases and J 0 bases, with 4 bases left between them. The CDR3 protein is CASSYSTSTDTQYF. CDR3 coding DNA: TGTGCCAGCAGTTACTCGACTAGCACAGATACGCAGTATTTT.

J is TRBJ2-5 and V is TRBV28; 7 bases fit TRBD1. After removal of 7 bases from V and 3 bases from J, the junction contained 11 bases not matched to a gene. CDR1 and CDR2 from the germline V gene are MDHEN and SYDVKM. This CDR3 region has 15 residues. CDR3 nucleotides: TGTGCCAGCAACCCGACAGGGACGACGGAAGAGACCCAGTACTTC. Its translation is CASNPTGTTEETQYF.

V usage is TRBV18 and J usage is TRBJ1-1; D perhaps matches TRBD1 (5 bases). The CDR3 consists of 16 residues. Germline CDR1 reads KGHSH; CDR2 reads LQKENI. Deletions cut 0 bases from V and 1 base from J, with 12 bases between. The CDR3 DNA follows: TGTGCCAGCTCACCACCGGTAGGCCAGGGGAACACTGAAGCTTTCTTT. Translated: CASSPPVGQGNTEAFF.

This chain connects TRBV10-3 to TRBJ2-1; the match to TRBD2 covers 9 bases. V gave up 3 bases and J gave up 8 bases; unmatched junction bases: 8. CDR3 length: 15 amino acids. In germline, CDR1 is ENHRY, CDR2 SYGVKD. This chain's CDR3 is CAISDGGGARDEQFF. The CDR3 DNA reads TGTGCCATCAGTGATGGCGGGGGGGCCAGGGATGAGCAGTTCTTC.

The J gene is TRBJ2-7, the V gene TRBV9, with D maybe TRBD1 (6 bases). Germline loops: CDR1 SGDLS, CDR2 YYNGEE. The CDR3 is made up of 13 amino acids. Trimming removed 3 bases from V and 5 bases from J, with 12 bases in between. The CDR3 reads CASSAGEGDEQYV. In nucleotides, the CDR3 is TGTGCCAGCAGCGCCGGAGAGGGGGACGAGCAGTACGTC.

This clone was seen only once. The V call is TRBV5-1, the J call TRBJ2-2; 9 nucleotides match TRBD2. Germline V lookup: CDR1 SGHRS, CDR2 YFSETQ. The CDR3 is made up of 17 amino acids. J lost 0 bases, V lost 0 bases, and 3 bases had no gene match. The CDR3 DNA reads as TGCGCCAGCAGCTTGGGTGCTAGCGGGGCGAACACCGGGGAGCTGTTTTTT. Encoded protein: CASSLGASGANTGELFF.

The gene calls are TRBV10-3 and TRBJ1-5; 9 nucleotides agree with TRBD1. Unmatched junction bases numbered 5, after V lost 0 bases and J lost 2 bases. CDR3 length equals 17 residues. Germline loops: CDR1 ENHRY, CDR2 SYGVKD. DNA of the CDR3: TGTGCCATCAGTGAGTCGGGACAGGGAGGTGGCAATCAGCCCCAGCATTTT. It codes for CAISESGQGGGNQPQHF.

This clone was found many times. This chain's CDR3 is CSVESSYEQYF. CDR3 coding DNA: TGCAGCGTTGAGAGCTCCTACGAGCAGTACTTC. J is TRBJ2-7 and V is TRBV29-1; no reliable D call. There are 11 residues in the CDR3. Deletions cut 3 bases from V and 0 bases from J, with 3 bases between. The germline gives CDR1 SQVTM, CDR2 ANQGSEA.

The chain has TRBV5-1 and TRBJ2-5, with TRBD2 as a possible D gene (6 bases). The CDR3 runs to 16 residues. Trimming removed 8 bases at V and 0 bases at J, with 20 bases between. CDR1 is SGHRS, CDR2 YFSETQ, per germline. The CDR3 spells CASRGAPSQYQETQYF. The CDR3 DNA follows: TGCGCCAGTCGCGGGGCGCCTAGTCAGTACCAAGAGACCCAGTACTTC.

The rearrangement uses TRBV7-9 and TRBJ2-7; weak D call: TRBD1 (7 bases). V dropped 2 bases and J dropped 6 bases, with 14 bases sitting between them. CDR1 SEHNR and CDR2 FQNEAQ come from the germline V gene (reference sequence). The CDR3 sequence is 14 residues long. The CDR3 DNA reads as TGTGCCAGCAGCTTAAGGCAGGGGGACTCCGAGCAGTACTTC. Translation: CASSLRQGDSEQYF.

The V call is TRBV7-3, the J call TRBJ2-3; 8 bases line up with TRBD1. The germline V gene has CDR1 SGHTA and CDR2 FQGTGA. The trim removed 5 bases at V and 0 bases at J, leaving 4 bases unmatched. The CDR3 runs 15 residues. The CDR3 DNA is TGTGCCAGCAGCCTGACAGGGGCTAGCACAGATACGCAGTATTTT. This gives the protein CASSLTGASTDTQYF.

The V and J genes are TRBV13 and TRBJ2-3, with TRBD2 matching over 11 bases. The CDR3 is 17 residues long. CDR1 and CDR2 (germline): PRHDT, FYEKMQ (reference sequence). Losses at the gene ends were 2 bases for V and 5 bases for J; bases not matched to a gene: 9. The CDR3 bases are TGTGCCAGCAGCTTACTAGCGGGAGGTCGGGAACTAGATACGCAGTATTTT. Its translation is CASSLLAGGRELDTQYF.

The rearrangement joins TRBV19 to TRBJ1-2; TRBD1 is a possible D gene (6 bases). The V gene lost 8 bases and the J gene lost 4 bases, with 11 bases spanning the gap. The germline CDR1 and CDR2 sequences are LNHDA and SQIVND (reference sequence). The CDR3 extends over 12 amino acids. In DNA, the CDR3 is TGTGCCAGTGGTTCGACAGGCTATGGCTACACCTTC. Translated, it gives CASGSTGYGYTF.

The CDR3 DNA reads as TGTGCCAGCACCCCCGGGACAGGGGGCTCCGGGGAGCTGTTTTTT. It encodes CASTPGTGGSGELFF. This chain connects TRBV6-5 to TRBJ2-2, with 12 bases lining up with TRBD1. Germline V CDR1 and CDR2: MNHEY, SVGAGI. V shed 7 bases, J shed 6 bases, and the junction held 6 bases outside the gene matches. The CDR3 covers 15 residues.

The chain joins TRBV5-1 to TRBJ1-6; TRBD1 aligns across 9 bases. The germline CDR1 and CDR2 sequences are SGHRS and YFSETQ. The length of the CDR3 is 17 residues. V trimming: 3 bases; J trimming: 14 bases; junction bases outside the gene matches: 18. The CDR3: CASSSQAGTGREFTLHF. DNA for the CDR3: TGCGCCAGCAGCTCCCAAGCCGGGACAGGGCGGGAATTCACCCTCCACTTT.

V and J are TRBV29-1 and TRBJ2-1; 9 bases fit TRBD2. The CDR3 contains 13 residues. Germline V CDR1 and CDR2: SQVTM, ANQGSEA. The junction had 10 bases not matched to a gene; V was cut back by 8 bases and J by 8 bases. CDR3 in amino acids: CSTGAGGGDEQFF. As DNA, the CDR3 is TGCAGCACGGGGGCGGGAGGGGGCGATGAGCAGTTCTTC.

V usage is TRBV29-1 and J usage is TRBJ2-7, with 8 bases that match TRBD2. The CDR3 covers 14 residues. Germline CDR1 SQVTM, CDR2 ANQGSEA. Trimming removed 6 bases from V and 6 bases from J; junction bases left unmatched: 13. The CDR3, as DNA: TGCAGCGTGTCACTCGGACTAGCTAACGGCGAGCAGTACTTC. This gives the protein CSVSLGLANGEQYF.

This clone was counted only a few times. This sequence joins TRBV5-4 and TRBJ1-4; TRBD1 matches 7 bases. Trimming at V came to 4 bases and at J to 7 bases, leaving 7 bases not matched to a gene. The CDR3 totals 14 residues. Germline V gene data show CDR1 as SGHNT and CDR2 as YYREEE (reference sequence). As DNA, the CDR3 is TGTGCCAGCAGCGTGACAGGGTCTAGTGAAAAACTGTTTTTT. This translates into CASSVTGSSEKLFF.

This chain joins TRBV7-3 and TRBJ1-2; 9 bases fit TRBD1. The length of the CDR3 is 15 residues. The junction had 8 bases not matched to a gene; V was cut back by 5 bases and J by 4 bases. Germline V gene lookup returns CDR1 SGHTA and CDR2 FQGTGA. This CDR3 is CASSPGQGLSYGYTF. CDR3 nucleotides: TGTGCCAGCAGCCCCGGACAGGGGTTGAGCTATGGCTACACCTTC.

The rearrangement uses TRBV5-1 and TRBJ2-3; the match to TRBD2 covers 11 bases. CDR3 length equals 16 residues. V lost 2 bases, J lost 3 bases, and 5 bases stayed unmatched. Germline V lookup: CDR1 SGHRS, CDR2 YFSETQ. CDR3 amino acids: CASSFTGTSGTDTQYF. CDR3 DNA sequence: TGCGCCAGCAGCTTTACCGGGACTAGCGGAACAGATACGCAGTATTTT.